Shown below are 23 T cell receptor beta chains from a single sample sequenced in a study of cytomegalovirus exposure and HLA in healthy donors. PCR used 60 Vbeta primers and 13 Jbeta primers. Using immunoSEQ multiplex PCR, the repertoire was profiled, and TCRdb retains in-frame clones only, with some absent. Here the sample spans some 190,000 clones, roughly 80% being singletons. The sequencing input was PBMCs. The receptors were sampled from a male donor in good health and CMV-seronegative.

The rearrangement links TRBV10-3 to TRBJ2-5, with TRBD2 identical over 12 bases. The trim removed 6 bases at V and 4 bases at J, leaving 3 bases unmatched. The length of the CDR3 is 14 residues. CDR1 is ENHRY and CDR2 is SYGVKD in the germline V gene. CDR3 sequence: CAISPGLAGETQYF. As DNA, the CDR3 is TGTGCCATCAGCCCGGGACTAGCGGGAGAGACCCAGTACTTC.

The rearrangement uses TRBV19 and TRBJ1-4, with 7 bases lining up with TRBD1. Germline CDR1 reads LNHDA; CDR2 reads SQIVND (reference sequence). The CDR3 length is 16 residues. J was trimmed by 6 bases and V by 5 bases; bases with no gene match: 12. The CDR3 spells CASSRPTDRADEKLFF. The CDR3 coding sequence is TGTGCCAGTAGTCGGCCGACCGACAGGGCGGATGAAAAACTGTTTTTT.

The rearrangement links TRBV5-1 to TRBJ2-5, with D possibly TRBD1 on 6 matching bases. The CDR3 runs 17 residues. The germline V gene has CDR1 SGHRS and CDR2 YFSETQ. Trimming took off 5 bases at V and 6 bases at J, with 26 bases between the two ends. The DNA of the CDR3 is TGCGCCAGCAGTTTTACCACAGGGCGCCTAGCCGTACAGACCCAGTACTTC. Translated, it gives CASSFTTGRLAVQTQYF.

This clone was counted between two and nine times. The chain joins TRBV10-3 to TRBJ2-7; D remains unclear. V was shortened by 2 bases and J by 9 bases, with 14 bases between the two germline ends. There are 13 residues in the CDR3. CDR1 ENHRY and CDR2 SYGVKD come from the germline V gene. CDR3 in amino acids: CAISETAPNVQYF. For the CDR3, the DNA is TGTGCCATCAGTGAGACAGCCCCAAATGTGCAGTACTTC.

In its sample, this clone was seen a few times. The chain uses TRBV4-2 and TRBJ1-2; no definite D call. The CDR3 is made up of 16 amino acids. The V and J ends lost 4 bases and 6 bases respectively, with 21 bases between them. Germline V gene sequence: CDR1 LGHNA, CDR2 YNFKEQ. The CDR3 reads CASSPMGRSLSNGYTF. The CDR3 bases are TGTGCCAGCAGCCCGATGGGCAGGTCCTTATCAAATGGCTACACCTTC.

This clone was recorded a few times. V is TRBV29-1 and J is TRBJ2-1; D is unresolved. V was clipped by 8 bases and J by 0 bases, with 8 bases between them. Germline lookup yields CDR1 SQVTM and CDR2 ANQGSEA. The CDR3 is made up of 12 amino acids. CDR3 sequence (DNA): TGCAGCTCGCCAGGCTCCTACAATGAGCAGTTCTTC. Translated: CSSPGSYNEQFF.

The chain couples TRBV6-5 to TRBJ2-7; 9 bases are a match to TRBD1. Looked up from germline, CDR1 is MNHEY and CDR2 is SVGAGI. The CDR3 length is 14 residues. V lost 10 bases to trimming and J lost 2 bases; unmatched junction nucleotides: 9. The CDR3 DNA reads as TGTGCCACCACCCAAGACAGGGGGACCTACGAGCAGTACTTC. This encodes CATTQDRGTYEQYF.

The chain combines TRBV4-1 with TRBJ2-5; 7 bases map to TRBD2. This CDR3 region has 16 residues. Germline CDR1 is MGHRA and CDR2 is YSYEKL. The trim removed 0 bases at V and 5 bases at J, leaving 9 bases unmatched. CDR3 coding DNA: TGCGCCAGCAGCCAAGATTGGAAACTGGGGGGGGAGACCCAGTACTTC. This translates into CASSQDWKLGGETQYF.

J is TRBJ2-5 and V is TRBV7-2; TRBD2 matches 12 bases. Germline V gene data show CDR1 as SGHTA and CDR2 as FQGNSA. V lost 6 bases and J lost 4; bases outside the gene matches: 6. CDR3 length equals 15 residues. The CDR3 protein is CASRETSGSRETQYF. The CDR3 nucleotides read TGTGCCAGCAGGGAGACTAGCGGGAGTAGAGAGACCCAGTACTTC. The full variable domain, with the rest looked up from reference TRBV7-2 and TRBJ2-5, is GAGVSQSPSNKVTEKGKDVELRCDPISGHTALYWYRQSLGQGLEFLIYFQGNSAPDKSGLPSDRFSAERTGGSVSTLTIQRTQQEDSAVYLCASRETSGSRETQYFGPGTRLLVL.

V usage is TRBV28 and J usage is TRBJ1-2, with unresolved D. V was cut by 7 bases and J by 3 bases, with 15 bases left in between. This CDR3 has 14 residues. Germline CDR1 MDHEN, CDR2 SYDVKM. CDR3 in amino acids: CASTRGGGYYGYTF. CDR3 nucleotides: TGTGCCAGCACCCGCGGAGGAGGATACTATGGCTACACCTTC.

With respect to this clone: An end of the junction does not agree with germline; a read error may underlie this. This chain uses TRBV6-6 with TRBJ2-4, with D perhaps TRBD1 (5 bases). Germline loops: CDR1 MNHNY, CDR2 SVGAGI (reference sequence). The CDR3 length is 8 residues. The CDR3 protein is CASNSPGF. DNA for the CDR3: TGTGCCAGCAACAGCCCAGGGTTC.

V and J are TRBV6-1 and TRBJ2-4; D is undetermined. Trimming took 4 bases from V and 12 from J, leaving 10 bases between them. From germline, CDR1 is MNHNS and CDR2 SASEGT. The CDR3 covers 11 residues. CDR3 sequence reads: CASSASPAQYF. The CDR3, as DNA: TGTGCCAGCAGTGCTAGTCCGGCTCAGTACTTC.

This chain connects TRBV19 to TRBJ1-5; D possibly corresponds to TRBD1 (5 bases). Germline V gene lookup returns CDR1 LNHDA and CDR2 SQIVND (reference sequence). The CDR3 is 18 amino acids. Trimming removed 7 bases at V and 4 bases at J, with 26 bases between. The CDR3 spells CASTLGPKGRAWNQPQHF. The CDR3 DNA follows: TGTGCCAGTACCTTGGGTCCCAAGGGCAGGGCATGGAATCAGCCCCAGCATTTT.

The chain carries TRBV28 and TRBJ1-6; D perhaps matches TRBD1 (6 bases). The CDR3 loop spans 18 amino acids. Germline loops: CDR1 MDHEN, CDR2 SYDVKM. The V end lost 3 bases, the J end lost 5 bases, and 20 bases lay between the germline ends. CDR3 protein: CASSLVWGQGTDNSPLHF. The CDR3 bases are TGTGCCAGCAGTTTGGTGTGGGGTCAGGGGACGGATAATTCACCCCTCCACTTT.

The chain couples TRBV5-6 to TRBJ1-1, with 8 bases that match TRBD1. The ends lost 3 bases at V and 0 bases at J; junction bases unmatched: 4. The CDR3 extends over 15 amino acids. CDR1 and CDR2 from the germline V gene are SGHDT and YYEEEE. CDR3 nucleotide sequence: TGTGCCAGCAGCTGGGGACAGGTTTTGAACACTGAAGCTTTCTTT. Translation: CASSWGQVLNTEAFF.

The V and J genes are TRBV30 and TRBJ1-1; D call uncertain. V lost 2 bases and J 6 bases, leaving 13 bases between the germline ends. Germline CDR1 GTSNPN, CDR2 SVGIG (reference sequence). The CDR3 loop spans 13 amino acids. In DNA form, the CDR3 reads TGTGCCTGGAGTCGCGAGGTCAGCGCTGAAGCTTTCTTT. Translating gives CAWSREVSAEAFF.

The chain combines TRBV4-3 with TRBJ2-1; the match to TRBD1 covers 8 bases. CDR3 size: 15 residues. Germline V lookup: CDR1 LGHNA, CDR2 YSLEER. V was pared by 2 bases and J by 2 bases, with 2 bases of the junction left unmatched. CDR3 sequence reads: CASSQQGATYNEQFF. The CDR3 coding sequence is TGCGCCAGCAGCCAACAGGGGGCAACCTACAATGAGCAGTTCTTC.

This clone was observed a single time. In the same sample, other DNA sequences code for this CDR3. The genes are TRBV4-1 and TRBJ2-5, with 12 bases aligning to TRBD1. V dropped 4 bases and J dropped 5; count of bases not matched to a gene: 8. This CDR3 region has 16 residues. Per the germline V gene, CDR1 is MGHRA and CDR2 is YSYEKL. The CDR3 sequence: CASSLPGQGARETQYF. The CDR3 coding sequence is TGCGCCAGCAGCCTCCCGGGACAGGGGGCGCGGGAGACCCAGTACTTC.

The chain recombines TRBV30 with TRBJ2-5, with 12 bases lining up with TRBD1. The assigned J gene may be wrong: the sequence end matches TRBJ2-7 better. The CDR3 runs 15 residues. In germline, CDR1 is GTSNPN, CDR2 SVGIG (reference sequence). The CDR3 bases are TGTGCCTGGAGTTGGGGACAGGGGGCCCCCTACGAGCAGTACTTC. Protein sequence: CAWSWGQGAPYEQYF.

The J gene is TRBJ2-7, the V gene TRBV4-1; 8 bases are a match to TRBD1. The germline V gene has CDR1 MGHRA and CDR2 YSYEKL. The V segment lost 5 bases and the J segment 0 bases; nucleotides outside the gene matches: 6. The CDR3 has 15 residues. The CDR3 DNA reads as TGCGCCAGCAGCAACGGACAGGGCCCCTCCTACGAGCAGTACTTC. Translating it yields CASSNGQGPSYEQYF.

This chain joins TRBV4-3 and TRBJ2-5; TRBD1 is a possible D gene (6 bases). With the DNA end fitting TRBJ2-7 better, the J assignment may be wrong. The CDR3 contains 15 residues. Germline CDR1 and CDR2: LGHNA and YSLEER. The CDR3 DNA follows: TGCGCCAGCAGCCAACACCCGGACAGAGGCTACGAGCAGTACTTC. Protein sequence: CASSQHPDRGYEQYF.

J is TRBJ2-7 and V is TRBV27; TRBD1 aligns across 12 bases. From germline, CDR1 is MNHEY and CDR2 SMNVEV (reference sequence). The V gene end was trimmed by 4 bases and the J gene end by 6 bases; junction bases not matched to a gene: 7. The CDR3 extends over 15 amino acids. CDR3 in DNA: TGTGCCAGCAGTTCCAGGGACAGGGGGCCCCCCGAGCAGTACTTC. Protein sequence: CASSSRDRGPPEQYF.

The gene calls are TRBV7-9 and TRBJ2-3; D is possibly TRBD1 (6 bases). This CDR3 comprises 14 residues. V shed 1 base and J shed 1 base, with 6 bases lying between them. From germline, CDR1 is SEHNR and CDR2 FQNEAQ (reference sequence). CDR3 protein: CASSLEGGTDTQYF. The CDR3 DNA sequence: TGTGCCAGCAGCTTAGAGGGGGGCACAGATACGCAGTATTTT.